Given below is one TCR beta chain in context. Its antigen is still unknown. The data stem from a study of T cell responses to AZD1222 COVID-19 vaccine. Study-wide results and caveats: The study identified only five or six AZD1222 recipients as seropositive at baseline. White British people made up most donors, females outnumbered males, and clonal diversity was possibly underestimated. Within unmutated variant regions lay the reported targets of nearly half of spike-specific TCRs.

Data came from immunoSEQ multiplex PCR; TCRdb stores just in-frame clones and leaves some out. The data show around 140,000 clones, with approximately 85% seen just once and 5.4% held by the top ten. The sample was peripheral blood, taken 28 days after the second dose of the MenACWY control vaccine. This receptor was taken from an adult who received the MenACWY meningococcal vaccine as a control.

In DNA, the CDR3 is TGTGCCAGCAGCTTAGCTGCTAGCGGGACTTACGAGCAGTACTTC. Translated: CASSLAASGTYEQYF. The chain has TRBV7-8 and TRBJ2-7; 9 bases map to TRBD2. Germline assignment: CDR1 SGHVS and CDR2 FQNEAQ. The CDR3 is 15 residues long. The V gene end was trimmed by 0 bases and the J gene end by 4 bases; junction bases not matched to a gene: 4.